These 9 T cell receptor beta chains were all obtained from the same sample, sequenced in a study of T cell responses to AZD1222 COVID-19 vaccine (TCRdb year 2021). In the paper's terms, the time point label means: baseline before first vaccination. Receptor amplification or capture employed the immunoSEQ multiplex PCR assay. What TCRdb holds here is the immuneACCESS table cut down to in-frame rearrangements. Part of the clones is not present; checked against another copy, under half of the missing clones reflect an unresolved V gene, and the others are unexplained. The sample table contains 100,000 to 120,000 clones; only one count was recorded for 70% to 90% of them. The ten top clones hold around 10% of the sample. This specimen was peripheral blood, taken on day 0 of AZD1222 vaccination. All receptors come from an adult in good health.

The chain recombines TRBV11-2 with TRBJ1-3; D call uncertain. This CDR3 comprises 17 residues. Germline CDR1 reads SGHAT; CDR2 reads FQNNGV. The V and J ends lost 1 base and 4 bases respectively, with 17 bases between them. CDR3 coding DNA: TGTGCCAGCAGCTTAGGCCATCGGGAGGTAGCCGGAAACACCATATATTTT. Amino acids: CASSLGHREVAGNTIYF.

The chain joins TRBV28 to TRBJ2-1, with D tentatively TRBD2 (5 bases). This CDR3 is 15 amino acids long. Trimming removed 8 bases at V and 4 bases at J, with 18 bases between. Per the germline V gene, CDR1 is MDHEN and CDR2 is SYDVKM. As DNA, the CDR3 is TGTGCCAGCCCCCCGCGGAGGCAAGCTTACAATGAGCAGTTCTTC. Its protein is CASPPRRQAYNEQFF.

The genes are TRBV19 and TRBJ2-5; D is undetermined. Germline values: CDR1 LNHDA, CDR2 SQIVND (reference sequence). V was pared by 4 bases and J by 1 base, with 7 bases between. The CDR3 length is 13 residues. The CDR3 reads CASSRSSQETQYF. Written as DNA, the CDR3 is TGTGCCAGTAGTAGATCGAGCCAAGAGACCCAGTACTTC. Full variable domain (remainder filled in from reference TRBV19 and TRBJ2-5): DGGITQSPKYLFRKEGQNVTLSCEQNLNHDAMYWYRQDPGQGLRLIYYSQIVNDFQKGDIAEGYSVSREKKESFPLTVTSAQKNPTAFYLCASSRSSQETQYFGPGTRLLVL.

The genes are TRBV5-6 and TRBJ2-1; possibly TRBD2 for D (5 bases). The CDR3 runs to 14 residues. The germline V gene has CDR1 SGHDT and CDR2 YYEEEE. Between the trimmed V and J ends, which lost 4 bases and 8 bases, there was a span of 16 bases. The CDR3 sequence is CASSPSSGAYEQFF. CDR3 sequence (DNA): TGTGCCAGCAGCCCCTCAAGCGGAGCGTATGAGCAGTTCTTC.

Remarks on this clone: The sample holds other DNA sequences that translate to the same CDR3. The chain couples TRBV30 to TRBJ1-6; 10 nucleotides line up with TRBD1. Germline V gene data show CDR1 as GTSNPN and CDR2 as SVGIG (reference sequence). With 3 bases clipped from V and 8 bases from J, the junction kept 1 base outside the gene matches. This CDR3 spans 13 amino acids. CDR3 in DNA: TGTGCCTGGAGGACAGGGGGCGATTCACCCCTCCACTTT. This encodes CAWRTGGDSPLHF.

The CDR3 DNA reads as TGTGCCAGCAGCTTGGGCCCCCAAGATGAGCAGTTCTTC. Its translation is CASSLGPQDEQFF. The chain uses TRBV11-2 and TRBJ2-1; D gene ambiguous. The germline V and J ends were trimmed by 3 bases and 8 bases, with 11 bases remaining between them. The CDR3 length is 13 residues. The germline V gene has CDR1 SGHAT and CDR2 FQNNGV.

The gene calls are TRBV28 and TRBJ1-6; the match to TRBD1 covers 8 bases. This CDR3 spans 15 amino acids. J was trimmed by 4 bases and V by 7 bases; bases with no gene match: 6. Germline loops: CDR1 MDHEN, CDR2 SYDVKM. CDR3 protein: CASNRGQGYNSPLHF. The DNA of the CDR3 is TGTGCCAGCAATCGTGGACAGGGTTATAATTCACCCCTCCACTTT.

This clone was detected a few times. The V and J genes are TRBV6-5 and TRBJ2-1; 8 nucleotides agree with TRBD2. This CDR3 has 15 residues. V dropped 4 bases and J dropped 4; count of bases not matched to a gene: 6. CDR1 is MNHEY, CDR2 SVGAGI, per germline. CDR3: CASSFAGRVYNEQFF. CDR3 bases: TGTGCCAGCAGTTTCGCCGGGAGGGTATACAATGAGCAGTTCTTC.

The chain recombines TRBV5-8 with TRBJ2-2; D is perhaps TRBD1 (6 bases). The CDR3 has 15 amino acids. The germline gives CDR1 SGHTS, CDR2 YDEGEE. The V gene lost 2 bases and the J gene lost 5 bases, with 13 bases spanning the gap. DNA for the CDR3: TGTGCCAGCAGCTTCGGGAACAGGGAAACCGGGGAGCTGTTTTTT. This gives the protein CASSFGNRETGELFF.